Listed below are T cell receptor beta chains from one sample, sequenced in a study of CD8+ T cells in alopecia areata. Produced via immunoSEQ multiplex PCR; TCRdb's table is partial and in-frame only. Of approximately 99,000 clones listed, approximately 59% were seen once; the top ten hold 20% to 25%. Sequences were obtained from CD8+ T cells sorted from blood. These receptors originate from a human donor in good health. CDR3s include the opening cysteine and the closing phenylalanine or tryptophan. D genes are given only for firm matches.

TRBJ2-7,TRBD1,TRBV29-1,CSARTGSAYEQYF
TRBJ1-2,.,TRBV6-6,CASSYRSAGYTF
TRBJ2-2,.,TRBV4-1,CASSQIGGRRHGELFF
TRBJ2-5,.,TRBV15,CATSRDRGQETQYF
TRBJ2-1,TRBD1,TRBV27,CASSFPGTGGYNEQFF
TRBJ2-3,TRBD1,TRBV5-6,CASSFGQGALDTQYF
TRBJ2-7,.,TRBV2,CASSHRVGEQYF
TRBJ2-7,.,TRBV20-1,CSARDSHEQYF
TRBJ2-3,.,TRBV27,CASSLFGDTQYF
TRBJ2-1,.,TRBV20-1,CSARYNEQFF
TRBJ2-6,TRBD1,TRBV28,CASSRDREIFLISGANVLTF
TRBJ1-4,.,TRBV2,CASILRGDEKLFF
TRBJ2-7,.,TRBV4-2,CASSQEFSGSDEQYF
TRBJ2-1,TRBD1,TRBV4-2,CASSQLGQGNDNEQFF
TRBJ1-6,.,TRBV4-1,CASSQEEVGTPNSPLHF
TRBJ2-4,.,TRBV10-3,CATRGILLGIQYF
TRBJ2-3,.,TRBV7-3,CASSPMGGTDTQYF
TRBJ1-2,TRBD1,TRBV15,CATSYWTGEHYGYTF
TRBJ2-6,.,TRBV29-1,CSVEDGRSWSGANVLTF
TRBJ2-3,.,TRBV7-7,CGVGDTDTQYF
TRBJ2-5,TRBD1,TRBV5-1,CASSRRQGPETQYF
TRBJ1-2,.,TRBV25-1,CASSPQGSQYGYTF
TRBJ2-4,TRBD1,TRBV5-4,CASSQDGQGDKNIQYF
TRBJ2-5,.,TRBV28,CASSLSAGPQETQYF
TRBJ2-5,TRBD2,TRBV28,CASSPGLAGERGETQYF
TRBJ2-2,.,TRBV9,CASSDDTGELFF
TRBJ2-7,.,TRBV6-5,CASSPPGGDYEQYF
TRBJ1-1,.,TRBV4-3,CASSQDWDGGVEAFF
TRBJ2-5,.,TRBV6-4,CASSPPRDTPGETQYF
TRBJ2-7,.,TRBV2,CASQGSYEQYF
TRBJ1-6,.,TRBV15,CATSIRVSNSPLHF
TRBJ1-2,TRBD1,TRBV4-1,CASSQEPGGNYGYTF
TRBJ2-7,.,TRBV27,CASSLGTAPYEQYF
TRBJ2-3,.,TRBV6-5,CASSSLRTDTQYF
TRBJ2-5,.,TRBV9,CASSPGESLQETQYF
TRBJ2-5,.,TRBV4-3,CASSQDRKVQETQYF
TRBJ1-5,.,TRBV5-4,CASSLDAYQGSNQPQHF
TRBJ1-1,TRBD1,TRBV7-6,CASSLGTGAPNTEAFF
TRBJ2-3,.,TRBV5-4,CASTPAAGATDTQYF
TRBJ1-1,.,TRBV6-5,CASSYVGATEAFF
TRBJ2-7,.,TRBV5-1,CASSPSREPYEQYF
.,TRBD1,TRBV29-1,CSVSGQLGEAYEQYF
TRBJ2-3,.,TRBV6-1,CASLGTAADTQYF
TRBJ2-5,.,TRBV13,CASSFGTDSNWETQYF
TRBJ2-7,.,TRBV5-1,CASSSMDRVYEQYF
TRBJ2-7,TRBD1,TRBV7-9,CASSLGDRFYEQYF